Following are 32 T cell receptor beta chains from one sample sequenced in a study of beta chain features in type 1 diabetes. Reverse transcription of all isolated RNA meant that expressed TCRB transcripts were sequenced. The method was immunoSEQ multiplex PCR; TCRdb's version includes in-frame clones alone and lacks a portion of them. The sample holds 970,000 or so clones, roughly 15% seen once. Sequenced material: naive CD4+ T cells from blood. The receptor source for this set is a woman younger than 35 in good health.

This clone was detected only a few times. CDR3 in amino acids: CASSPTAPWCSYEQYF. The CDR3 DNA reads as TGCGCCAGCAGTCCCACAGCTCCCTGGTGTTCGTACGAGCAGTACTTC. The V gene is TRBV23-1, the J gene TRBJ2-7; D is unclear. TRBV23-1 is known as an ORF, though its function is uncertain. The CDR3 is 16 amino acids. V shed 4 bases and J shed 4 bases, with 20 bases lying between them.

This clone has only a few counts. The rearrangement links TRBV11-2 to TRBJ2-3, with D perhaps TRBD2 (5 bases). The CDR3 has 14 amino acids. V lost 1 base and J 4 bases, leaving 9 bases between the germline ends. Germline values: CDR1 SGHAT, CDR2 FQNNGV. The CDR3: CASSLVGVADTQYF. The CDR3 nucleotides are TGTGCCAGCAGCTTAGTCGGGGTGGCAGATACGCAGTATTTT.

This clone was observed a handful of times. The chain recombines TRBV5-1 with TRBJ2-1; 9 nucleotides line up with TRBD2. Looked up from germline, CDR1 is SGHRS and CDR2 is YFSETQ. This CDR3 is 15 amino acids long. The J segment lost 5 bases and the V segment lost 10 bases, leaving 13 bases of the junction unmatched. The CDR3 DNA reads as TGCGCCTCAACGAGGGCTAGCGGGATCAACAATGAGCAGTTCTTC. Its protein is CASTRASGINNEQFF.

This clone has a handful of counts. The chain has TRBV19 and TRBJ2-1; D is possibly TRBD2 (6 bases). Germline values: CDR1 LNHDA, CDR2 SQIVND (reference sequence). Trimming cost V 5 bases and J 6 bases, with 14 bases left between them. This CDR3 contains 14 residues. The CDR3 DNA follows: TGTGCCAGTAGTTTCCGACTAGGGAGCAATGAGCAGTTCTTC. This gives the protein CASSFRLGSNEQFF.

This clone has only a few counts. V gene TRBV5-1 combines with J gene TRBJ2-3; 8 bases match TRBD1. The CDR3 has 15 amino acids. Germline-derived CDR1 and CDR2 are SGHRS and YFSETQ. The trim removed 3 bases at V and 4 bases at J, leaving 7 bases unmatched. The CDR3 region is CASSSGQGGADTQYF. The CDR3 nucleotides read TGCGCCAGCAGCTCCGGACAGGGCGGTGCAGATACGCAGTATTTT.

In its sample, this clone was seen a few times. The chain joins TRBV6-6 to TRBJ1-3; D is ambiguous. The CDR3 spans 12 residues. V dropped 7 bases and J dropped 0 bases, with 4 bases sitting between them. The germline V gene has CDR1 MNHNY and CDR2 SVGAGI (reference sequence). The CDR3 DNA is TGTGCCAGCACAGCCTCTGGAAACACCATATATTTT. Translation gives CASTASGNTIYF.

A few counts support this clone. The chain recombines TRBV7-8 with TRBJ1-4, with TRBD1 matching over 7 bases. The junction had 8 bases not matched to a gene; V was cut back by 6 bases and J by 7 bases. The CDR3 spans 14 residues. Germline V gene lookup returns CDR1 SGHVS and CDR2 FQNEAQ. CDR3 sequence (DNA): TGTGCCAGCAGTCTCCGGGACAGCGGTGAAAAACTGTTTTTT. Its translation is CASSLRDSGEKLFF.

The chain has TRBV7-2 and TRBJ2-2; D might be TRBD2 (5 bases). V was pared by 5 bases and J by 6 bases, with 10 bases between. Germline lookup yields CDR1 SGHTA and CDR2 FQGNSA. The CDR3 runs to 13 residues. This CDR3 is CASSPRTSGELFF. The CDR3 DNA is TGTGCCAGCAGCCCCAGGACTTCCGGGGAGCTGTTTTTT.

This clone was seen only a few times. The chain employs TRBV10-2 and TRBJ2-5; 11 bases line up with TRBD2. The ends lost 9 bases at V and 2 bases at J; junction bases unmatched: 5. This CDR3 has 14 amino acids. Germline CDR1 and CDR2: WSHSY and SAAADI. For the CDR3, the DNA is TGCGCCAGTTCACTAGCGGGAGTGCAAGAGACCCAGTACTTC. Encoded protein: CASSLAGVQETQYF.

The chain is built from TRBV4-1 and TRBJ2-7, with D possibly being TRBD1 (5 bases). V lost 6 bases to trimming and J lost 6 bases, with 15 bases between them. The length of the CDR3 is 13 residues. Germline V gives CDR1 MGHRA, CDR2 YSYEKL. In DNA, the CDR3 is TGCGCCAGCAGTACAGCAGGGCTTGGCGAGCAGTACTTC. Encoded protein: CASSTAGLGEQYF.

CDR3 in DNA: TGTGCCAGCAGCCTCCTCGGGTTGAACACTGAAGCTTTCTTT. This gives the protein CASSLLGLNTEAFF. This chain connects TRBV6-5 to TRBJ1-1, with D unresolved. The CDR3 totals 14 residues. CDR1 and CDR2 from the germline V gene are MNHEY and SVGAGI. Trimming shortened V by 6 bases and J by 0 bases, and 11 bases separated the two germline ends.

A few counts support this clone. The genes are TRBV28 and TRBJ1-2; maybe TRBD1 (5 bases). Trimming removed 3 bases at V and 3 bases at J, with 8 bases between. The CDR3 length is 13 residues. Per the germline V gene, CDR1 is MDHEN and CDR2 is SYDVKM. This CDR3 is CASSLAGYYGYTF. CDR3 DNA: TGTGCCAGCAGTTTGGCAGGGTACTATGGCTACACCTTC.

This clone was found a few times. The genes are TRBV10-3 and TRBJ2-2; TRBD2 might be the D (5 bases). V gave up 10 bases and J gave up 2 bases, with 14 bases separating them. CDR1 ENHRY and CDR2 SYGVKD come from the germline V gene. CDR3 size: 14 residues. Here the CDR3 reads CATVAGQNTGELFF. The CDR3 region has the DNA TGTGCCACCGTCGCGGGCCAAAACACCGGGGAGCTGTTTTTT.

This clone came up a few times. The chain carries TRBV9 and TRBJ2-1; D might be TRBD2 (5 bases). Trimming took 2 bases from V and 9 from J, leaving 18 bases between them. The length of the CDR3 is 15 residues. The germline V gene has CDR1 SGDLS and CDR2 YYNGEE. The DNA for the CDR3 is TGTGCCAGCAGCGTGGCAGCGGAGTCACGTGGTGAGCAGTTCTTC. Protein product: CASSVAAESRGEQFF. The full variable domain, its missing parts supplied by reference TRBV9 and TRBJ2-1, is DSGVTQTPKHLITATGQRVTLRCSPRSGDLSVYWYQQSLDQGLQFLIQYYNGEERAKGNILERFSAQQFPDLHSELNLSSLELGDSALYFCASSVAAESRGEQFFGPGTRLTVL.

The rearrangement joins TRBV7-2 to TRBJ2-3, with D hard to call. The V gene's germline CDR1 is SGHTA and CDR2 FQGNSA. The CDR3 sequence is 15 residues long. Between the trimmed V and J ends, which lost 3 bases and 6 bases, there was a span of 16 bases. The CDR3 bases are TGTGCCAGCAGCTTCCGAGCAGTCACGAGGGATACGCAGTATTTT. Translation: CASSFRAVTRDTQYF.

This clone was seen a handful of times. The V call is TRBV9, the J call TRBJ1-2; weak D call: TRBD1 (6 bases). Germline values: CDR1 SGDLS, CDR2 YYNGEE. The CDR3 sequence is 15 residues long. Trimming pared 3 bases from V and 5 bases from J, leaving 17 bases between. DNA for the CDR3: TGTGCCAGCAGCGCCTCTACAGGGACCGATTATGGCTACACCTTC. Translating gives CASSASTGTDYGYTF.

This clone was detected a few times. The V and J genes are TRBV21-1 and TRBJ2-2; the DNA was not used to check the table's D call, TRBD2. TRBV21-1 is an annotated pseudogene. CDR3 length: 17 amino acids. The CDR3 is CASSKVRLAVNTGELFF. The CDR3 nucleotides read TGTGCCAGCAGCAAGGTGAGACTAGCGGTAAACACCGGGGAGCTGTTTTTT.

The rearrangement uses TRBV6-6 and TRBJ2-2; D unclear. The CDR3 extends over 11 amino acids. V shed 6 bases and J shed 8 bases, with 7 bases lying between them. The germline CDR1 and CDR2 sequences are MNHNY and SVGAGI (reference sequence). The CDR3 DNA reads TGTGCCAGCAGCCTCAGGGGGGAGCTGTTTTTT. Amino acid sequence: CASSLRGELFF.

This chain connects TRBV5-4 to TRBJ2-6; maybe TRBD1 (6 bases). In germline, CDR1 is SGHNT, CDR2 YYREEE (reference sequence). CDR3 length: 20 residues. V was pared by 0 bases and J by 0 bases, with 19 bases between. The CDR3 DNA sequence: TGTGCCAGCAGCTTGGCTCCAAACAGGGTCTCCTCCTCTGGGGCCAACGTCCTGACTTTC. Its protein is CASSLAPNRVSSSGANVLTF.

This clone was observed a few times. The chain has TRBV9 and TRBJ2-5; 7 bases match TRBD2. Germline V CDR1 and CDR2: SGDLS, YYNGEE. V gave up 4 bases and J gave up 1 base; unmatched junction bases: 10. The CDR3 sequence is 16 residues long. CDR3 sequence (DNA): TGTGCCAGCAGCCCACGGACGGGGGGAATCCAAGAGACCCAGTACTTC. Protein sequence: CASSPRTGGIQETQYF.

The rearrangement uses TRBV7-9 and TRBJ1-2, with TRBD1 matching 7 bases. The CDR3 has 16 amino acids. Germline V gene data show CDR1 as SEHNR and CDR2 as FQNEAQ (reference sequence). V gave up 3 bases and J gave up 7 bases; unmatched junction bases: 14. CDR3 region: CASSFSPTRDSAGYTF. The CDR3 DNA reads as TGTGCCAGCAGCTTTTCCCCAACACGGGACAGCGCTGGCTACACCTTC.

This sequence joins TRBV7-2 and TRBJ2-7; TRBD1 aligns across 10 bases. Germline V lookup: CDR1 SGHTA, CDR2 FQGNSA. The CDR3 spans 14 residues. After removal of 1 base from V and 3 bases from J, the junction contained 0 bases not matched to a gene. The CDR3 protein is CASSLGDRGYEQYF. Here the CDR3 DNA reads TGTGCCAGCAGCTTAGGGGACAGGGGCTACGAGCAGTACTTC.

This clone was observed a few times. The V call is TRBV28, the J call TRBJ1-4, with a possible D match to TRBD1 (6 bases). Germline-derived CDR1 and CDR2 are MDHEN and SYDVKM. This CDR3 has 15 residues. Trimming took 2 bases from V and 2 from J, leaving 9 bases between them. The CDR3 nucleotides are TGTGCCAGCAGTTTACAGGGGCACACTAATGAAAAACTGTTTTTT. Amino acids: CASSLQGHTNEKLFF.

This clone came up a few times. V gene TRBV7-9 combines with J gene TRBJ2-7, with 10 bases that match TRBD1. CDR1 is SEHNR, CDR2 FQNEAQ, per germline (reference sequence). Trimming took 5 bases from V and 7 from J; bases not matched to a gene: 8. There are 14 residues in the CDR3. As DNA, the CDR3 is TGTGCCAGCAGCCCGAGACAGGGGGCCTGGGAGCAGTACTTC. This translates into CASSPRQGAWEQYF.

The chain is built from TRBV11-2 and TRBJ1-3; D ambiguous. Germline CDR1 is SGHAT and CDR2 is FQNNGV. CDR3 length equals 19 residues. The germline V and J ends were trimmed by 4 bases and 0 bases, with 22 bases remaining between them. The CDR3 bases are TGTGCCAGCAGCTCTCCAAAGCGGCAGGCCACTCACTCTGGAAACACCATATATTTT. As protein: CASSSPKRQATHSGNTIYF.

This clone has just a few counts. At one of its ends the junction is not consistent with the germline gene, which may arise from a read error. The gene calls are TRBV5-4 and TRBJ2-5, with unresolved D. The CDR3 sequence is 15 residues long. Per germline, CDR1 SGHNT and CDR2 YYREEE (reference sequence). The CDR3 region has the DNA TGCGCCAGCAGCCAAGATACCACGTCCCAAGAGACCCAGTACTTC. This translates into CASSQDTTSQETQYF.

The rearrangement uses TRBV6-1 and TRBJ2-5; possibly TRBD2 for D (6 bases). The CDR3 consists of 14 residues. The germline V gene has CDR1 MNHNS and CDR2 SASEGT. Deletions cut 0 bases from V and 7 bases from J, with 12 bases between. CDR3 residues: CASSEAGGPGTQYF. The CDR3 DNA is TGTGCCAGCAGTGAAGCCGGAGGGCCGGGGACCCAGTACTTC.

The CDR3 region has the DNA TGTGCCACCAGCAGAGATATGTCGGTTAGGGCAGATACGCAGTATTTT. The encoded protein is CATSRDMSVRADTQYF. The chain recombines TRBV15 with TRBJ2-3; D is ambiguous. Trimming stripped 0 bases from V and 4 bases from J, with 14 bases between. This CDR3 has 16 residues. Germline lookup yields CDR1 LNHNV and CDR2 YYDKDF (reference sequence).

The table lists this clone with a few counts. V and J are TRBV18 and TRBJ2-1; a weak D match, TRBD1 (6 bases). The CDR3 length is 12 residues. The germline CDR1 and CDR2 sequences are KGHSH and LQKENI. Trimming left V 5 bases short and J 9 bases short, with 11 bases between. The DNA for the CDR3 is TGTGCCAGCTCAGTTCGGGACATTGAGCAGTTCTTC. Amino acid sequence: CASSVRDIEQFF.

This clone was picked up a small number of times. This sequence joins TRBV27 and TRBJ2-3; tentatively, D is TRBD1 (6 bases). V was shortened by 6 bases and J by 0 bases, with 7 bases between the two germline ends. Germline CDR1 is MNHEY and CDR2 is SMNVEV (reference sequence). CDR3 length: 13 residues. The chain's CDR3 is CASRDSSTDTQYF. The CDR3 DNA reads TGTGCCAGCAGGGACAGCAGCACAGATACGCAGTATTTT.

The V and J genes are TRBV23-1 and TRBJ2-2; TRBD1 matches at 9 bases. TRBV23-1 is sorted into the ORF group, with uncertain function. Trimming at V came to 8 bases and at J to 4 bases, leaving 8 bases not matched to a gene. This CDR3 is built from 15 residues. CDR3 residues: CASRGGQGFTGELFF. The CDR3 bases are TGCGCCAGCCGAGGGGGACAGGGTTTCACCGGGGAGCTGTTTTTT.

V is TRBV7-2 and J is TRBJ2-3; D is unresolved. Germline V gene data show CDR1 as SGHTA and CDR2 as FQGNSA. Trimming removed 3 bases from V and 1 base from J, with 11 bases in between. This CDR3 spans 15 amino acids. CDR3 sequence: CASSFNSLRTDTQYF. CDR3 nucleotide sequence: TGTGCCAGCAGCTTCAACAGTCTCCGCACAGATACGCAGTATTTT. Based on the CDR3 plus reference TRBV7-2 and TRBJ2-3, the full variable domain is GAGVSQSPSNKVTEKGKDVELRCDPISGHTALYWYRQSLGQGLEFLIYFQGNSAPDKSGLPSDRFSAERTGGSVSTLTIQRTQQEDSAVYLCASSFNSLRTDTQYFGPGTRLTVL.